The 20 T cell receptor beta chains given below trace back to one sample, sequenced in a study of blood T cell repertoires in COVID-19 (dated by TCRdb to the early 2020s). Libraries were prepared through the immunoSEQ multiplex PCR assay. TCRdb provides this immuneACCESS table in a form limited to in-frame rearrangements. Some clones are lacking; in checked studies, under half of them reflect an unresolved V gene, and why the rest are absent is not known. Here the sample has 120,000 to 150,000 clones; approximately 80% occur a single time. The ten largest account for under 3% of the sample. The sequencing sample was made of peripheral blood. Receptors originate from a woman aged 40 to 50 with active or convalescent COVID-19.

The gene calls are TRBV7-2 and TRBJ2-7; D may be TRBD1 (6 bases). Per germline, CDR1 SGHTA and CDR2 FQGNSA. The CDR3 runs to 15 residues. Trimming cost V 1 base and J 2 bases, with 12 bases left between them. The CDR3 spells CASSLEYRAPYEQYF. For the CDR3, the DNA is TGTGCCAGCAGCTTAGAGTACAGGGCCCCCTACGAGCAGTACTTC.

The chain combines TRBV5-1 with TRBJ1-5; D call uncertain. Trimming removed 4 bases at V and 9 bases at J, with 20 bases between. The CDR3 is 15 residues long. The germline CDR1 and CDR2 sequences are SGHRS and YFSETQ. CDR3 coding DNA: TGCGCCAGCAGCCCGGAGGGCAGAAGCTTCAGGCCCCAGCATTTT. As protein: CASSPEGRSFRPQHF.

The V gene is TRBV20-1, the J gene TRBJ2-5; perhaps TRBD2 as D (5 bases). The CDR3 covers 11 residues. Germline V gene data show CDR1 as DFQATT and CDR2 as SNEGSKA (reference sequence). Trimming left V 2 bases short and J 5 bases short, with 6 bases between. The CDR3 region has the DNA TGCAGTGCTAGACTAGCCGAGACCCAGTACTTC. This encodes CSARLAETQYF.

The chain employs TRBV6-4 and TRBJ2-7; 12 bases are shared with TRBD2. The CDR3 loop spans 14 amino acids. CDR1 is MRHNA, CDR2 SNTAGT, per germline. V shed 3 bases and J 3 bases; nucleotides not matched to a gene: 0. CDR3 region: CASSELAGGYEQYF. The CDR3 nucleotides read TGTGCCAGCAGTGAACTAGCGGGGGGCTACGAGCAGTACTTC.

V and J are TRBV4-2 and TRBJ1-4; 7 bases map to TRBD1. The CDR3 has 15 residues. CDR1 is LGHNA, CDR2 YNFKEQ, per germline. The junction had 1 base not matched to a gene; V was cut back by 1 base and J by 2 bases. The DNA for the CDR3 is TGTGCCAGCAGCCAAGGGGGACAGACTAATGAAAAACTGTTTTTT. Translated: CASSQGGQTNEKLFF.

The rearrangement links TRBV11-2 to TRBJ2-7; 10 nucleotides agree with TRBD1. Losses at the gene ends were 8 bases for V and 3 bases for J; bases not matched to a gene: 10. CDR3 length equals 15 residues. CDR1 SGHAT and CDR2 FQNNGV come from the germline V gene. Here the CDR3 DNA reads TGTGCCAGCTCGGCGGTAGGACAGGGGGACTACGAGCAGTACTTC. It yields the protein CASSAVGQGDYEQYF.

The chain recombines TRBV11-2 with TRBJ2-5; D is perhaps TRBD2 (6 bases). This CDR3 has 13 amino acids. Germline CDR1 SGHAT, CDR2 FQNNGV. The germline V and J ends were trimmed by 5 bases and 5 bases, with 12 bases remaining between them. CDR3 sequence (DNA): TGTGCCAGCAGCCGACACCGGGGGGAGACCCAGTACTTC. The encoded protein is CASSRHRGETQYF.

This clone was counted a few times. The J gene is TRBJ2-2, the V gene TRBV3-1 (or the pseudogene TRBV3-2); D perhaps matches TRBD2 (5 bases). CDR3 size: 17 residues. CDR1 is LGHDT and CDR2 is YNNKEL in the germline V gene (reference sequence). The V and J ends lost 1 base and 6 bases respectively, with 18 bases between them. CDR3 amino acids: CASSQGGLALTAGELFF. In DNA form, the CDR3 reads TGTGCCAGCAGCCAAGGAGGGTTAGCTCTGACCGCCGGGGAGCTGTTTTTT.

The rearrangement joins TRBV11-2 to TRBJ2-4; 8 positions agree with TRBD1. The CDR3 contains 15 residues. Germline assignment: CDR1 SGHAT and CDR2 FQNNGV. Unmatched junction bases numbered 6, after V lost 4 bases and J lost 4 bases. CDR3 loop: CASSWTGYLKNIQYF. The CDR3 DNA sequence: TGTGCCAGCAGCTGGACAGGGTACCTAAAAAACATTCAGTACTTC.

The rearrangement joins TRBV18 to TRBJ2-5; D might be TRBD2 (6 bases). Germline loops: CDR1 KGHSH, CDR2 LQKENI. The CDR3 is made up of 13 amino acids. Trimming cost V 3 bases and J 5 bases, with 10 bases left between them. The CDR3 DNA is TGTGCCAGCTCACCCGGGGGAGGTGAGACCCAGTACTTC. Its translation is CASSPGGGETQYF.

V and J are TRBV6-6 and TRBJ1-2; D is possibly TRBD1 (6 bases). The V gene's germline CDR1 is MNHNY and CDR2 SVGAGI (reference sequence). The CDR3 is 15 residues long. The germline V and J ends were trimmed by 5 bases and 0 bases, with 13 bases remaining between them. The CDR3 nucleotides are TGTGCCAGCAGTCCCCGACAGGCAGCTAACTATGGCTACACCTTC. This encodes CASSPRQAANYGYTF.

This chain links TRBV27 with TRBJ2-7, with unresolved D. Trimming stripped 4 bases from V and 3 bases from J, with 4 bases between. Germline V lookup: CDR1 MNHEY, CDR2 SMNVEV (reference sequence). The CDR3 contains 11 residues. CDR3 amino acids: CASSSNYEQYF. CDR3 coding DNA: TGTGCCAGCAGTTCTAACTACGAGCAGTACTTC.

V gene TRBV4-3 combines with J gene TRBJ2-1; 7 nucleotides agree with TRBD2. CDR1 is LGHNA, CDR2 YSLEER, per germline. The CDR3 is 16 amino acids. V dropped 0 bases and J dropped 1; count of bases not matched to a gene: 3. This chain's CDR3 is CASSQDLGGSYNEQFF. CDR3 bases: TGCGCCAGCAGCCAAGATCTCGGGGGGTCCTACAATGAGCAGTTCTTC.

This clone was counted once. The chain has TRBV27 and TRBJ1-2, with TRBD1 matching 7 bases. J lost 8 bases, V lost 10 bases, and 13 bases had no gene match. Germline CDR1 and CDR2: MNHEY and SMNVEV (reference sequence). CDR3 length: 13 residues. Here the CDR3 reads CATQDRLAGGYTF. The CDR3 nucleotides are TGTGCCACCCAGGACAGGTTAGCGGGGGGCTACACCTTC.

The chain couples TRBV27 to TRBJ1-2; no clear D gene. Trimming shortened V by 1 base and J by 1 base, and 7 bases separated the two germline ends. The germline V gene has CDR1 MNHEY and CDR2 SMNVEV (reference sequence). This CDR3 comprises 14 residues. CDR3 sequence (DNA): TGTGCCAGCAGTTTATACGCCGGTAACTATGGCTACACCTTC. Protein product: CASSLYAGNYGYTF.

V usage is TRBV9 and J usage is TRBJ2-7, with 10 bases matching TRBD2. The CDR3 length is 15 residues. The germline V gene has CDR1 SGDLS and CDR2 YYNGEE. V gave up 4 bases and J gave up 7 bases; unmatched junction bases: 11. Written as DNA, the CDR3 is TGTGCCAGCAGCCCCCGAGCGGGAGGGCCCGAAGAGCAGTACTTC. Its translation: CASSPRAGGPEEQYF.

This chain joins TRBV29-1 and TRBJ2-7, with TRBD2 as a possible D gene (5 bases). V was pared by 4 bases and J by 3 bases, with 13 bases between. CDR1 is SQVTM and CDR2 is ANQGSEA in the germline V gene. CDR3 length: 13 amino acids. The CDR3 is CSVAPGLHYEQYF. CDR3 DNA: TGCAGCGTTGCACCTGGACTGCACTACGAGCAGTACTTC.

The count of this clone is one. This sequence joins TRBV30 and TRBJ2-7; possibly TRBD2 for D (7 bases). V was shortened by 4 bases and J by 7 bases, with 23 bases between the two germline ends. Germline CDR1 reads GTSNPN; CDR2 reads SVGIG (reference sequence). The CDR3 is 15 amino acids. The CDR3 nucleotides are TGTGCCTGGACCAACATGGGGGGGGGCCTCAGTGAGCAGTACTTC. Encoded protein: CAWTNMGGGLSEQYF.

The chain combines TRBV27 with TRBJ2-5; a possible D gene is TRBD1 (6 bases). Germline V CDR1 and CDR2: MNHEY, SMNVEV (reference sequence). V dropped 4 bases and J dropped 9 bases, with 36 bases sitting between them. The CDR3 loop spans 20 amino acids. The CDR3: CASSSSPLHRDAPPKRAQYF. CDR3 nucleotide sequence: TGTGCCAGCAGTTCTTCCCCCCTCCACAGGGATGCCCCTCCCAAGAGAGCCCAGTACTTC.

The V call is TRBV19, the J call TRBJ2-3, with 9 bases aligning to TRBD2. Germline CDR1 is LNHDA and CDR2 is SQIVND (reference sequence). The junction had 6 bases not matched to a gene; V was cut back by 1 base and J by 4 bases. This CDR3 spans 16 amino acids. Here the CDR3 reads CASSIGGGGESDTQYF. Written as DNA, the CDR3 is TGTGCCAGTAGTATAGGTGGCGGGGGGGAGTCAGATACGCAGTATTTT.